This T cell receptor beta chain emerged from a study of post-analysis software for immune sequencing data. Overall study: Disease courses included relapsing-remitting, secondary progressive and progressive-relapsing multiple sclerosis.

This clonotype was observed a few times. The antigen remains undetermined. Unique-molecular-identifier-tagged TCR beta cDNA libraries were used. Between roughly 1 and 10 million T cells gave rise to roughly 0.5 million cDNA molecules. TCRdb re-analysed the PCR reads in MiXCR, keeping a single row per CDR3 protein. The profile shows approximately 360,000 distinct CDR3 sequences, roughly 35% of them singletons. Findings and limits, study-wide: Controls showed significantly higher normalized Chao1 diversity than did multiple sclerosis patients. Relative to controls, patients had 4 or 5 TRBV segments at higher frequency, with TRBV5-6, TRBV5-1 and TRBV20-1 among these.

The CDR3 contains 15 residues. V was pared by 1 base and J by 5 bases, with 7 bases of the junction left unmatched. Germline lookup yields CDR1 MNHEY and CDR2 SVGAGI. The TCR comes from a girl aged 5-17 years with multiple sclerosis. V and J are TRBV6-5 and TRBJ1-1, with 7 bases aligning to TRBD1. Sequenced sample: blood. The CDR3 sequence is CASSYYDRVGTEAFF. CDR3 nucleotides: TGTGCCAGCAGTTACTATGACAGGGTGGGAACTGAAGCTTTCTTT.